The 16 T cell receptor beta chains below come from one sample, sequenced in a study of T cells after yellow fever vaccination. TCRdb itself ran the 5' RACE reads through MiXCR, one entry per CDR3 protein. The table includes just over 300,000 distinct CDR3 sequences, around 3.9% detected once. The specimen was PBMCs, collected on the day of the yellow fever booster vaccination. The receptor source for this set is a man aged 18-30 years who received the YFV17D yellow fever vaccine.

There are many counts of this clonotype. J is TRBJ2-5 and V is TRBV5-1; tentatively, D is TRBD1 (5 bases). CDR3 size: 12 residues. Germline-derived CDR1 and CDR2 are SGHRS and YFSETQ. Trimming left V 7 bases short and J 2 bases short, with 9 bases between. The CDR3 DNA reads as TGCGCCAGCGGGGCGGAGCAAGAGACCCAGTACTTC. Residues: CASGAEQETQYF.

This clonotype appeared many times. CDR3 DNA sequence: TGTGCCAGCAGCTTAAGCGGGGGGCCATCTGACGAGCAGTACGTC. It translates to CASSLSGGPSDEQYV. V gene TRBV9 combines with J gene TRBJ2-7; 9 nucleotides line up with TRBD2. The CDR3 covers 15 residues. The V and J ends lost 4 bases and 5 bases, in that order; junction bases with no gene match: 10. Germline values: CDR1 SGDLS, CDR2 YYNGEE.

This clonotype was seen repeatedly, ten times or more. The chain couples TRBV18 to TRBJ2-3, with 9 bases matching TRBD1. V was pared by 2 bases and J by 2 bases, with 5 bases of the junction left unmatched. The CDR3 has 16 residues. Germline V gene lookup returns CDR1 KGHSH and CDR2 LQKENI. Here the CDR3 reads CASSPGTGRNTDTQYF. The CDR3 bases are TGTGCCAGCTCACCAGGGACAGGGAGGAACACAGATACGCAGTATTTT.

This clonotype was detected ten times or more. This chain connects TRBV27 to TRBJ2-7; 9 bases map to TRBD1. Germline CDR1 MNHEY, CDR2 SMNVEV (reference sequence). The V gene end was trimmed by 7 bases and the J gene end by 5 bases; junction bases not matched to a gene: 6. The CDR3 is 13 residues long. The CDR3 loop is CASTGTGLDEQYF. Here the CDR3 DNA reads TGTGCCAGCACCGGGACAGGGCTCGACGAGCAGTACTTC.

This clonotype occurred a few times. The chain uses TRBV6-5 and TRBJ2-2; D is ambiguous. The germline CDR1 and CDR2 sequences are MNHEY and SVGAGI. Between the trimmed V and J ends, which lost 5 bases and 7 bases, there was a span of 11 bases. This CDR3 is built from 13 residues. The CDR3 loop is CASSADLNGELFF. In DNA, the CDR3 is TGTGCCAGCAGTGCCGACTTGAACGGGGAGCTGTTTTTT.

This clonotype was detected ten times or more. The chain uses TRBV5-6 and TRBJ2-2; D not certain. Germline lookup yields CDR1 SGHDT and CDR2 YYEEEE. V was clipped by 1 base and J by 1 base, with 8 bases between them. This CDR3 has 15 amino acids. CDR3 sequence reads: CASSLLAVNTGELFF. The CDR3 DNA sequence: TGTGCCAGCAGCTTGCTTGCAGTGAACACCGGGGAGCTGTTTTTT.

The V and J genes are TRBV7-2 and TRBJ1-3, with a tentative D call TRBD1 (6 bases). The CDR3 runs 14 residues. The germline V gene encodes CDR1 SGHTA and CDR2 FQGNSA. The V gene lost 5 bases and the J gene lost 0 bases, with 8 bases spanning the gap. The CDR3 region has the DNA TGTGCCAGCAGCCCAGGGGCCTCTGGAAACACCATATATTTT. Translation gives CASSPGASGNTIYF.

The CDR3 DNA reads TGTGCCAGCAGCTTGGAGAGGGGGAACACCGGGGAGCTGTTTTTT. This encodes CASSLERGNTGELFF. J is TRBJ2-2 and V is TRBV5-8; possibly TRBD1 or TRBD2 for D (5 bases each). This CDR3 has 15 amino acids. Germline V CDR1 and CDR2: SGHTS, YDEGEE. V dropped 0 bases and J dropped 1 base, with 7 bases sitting between them.

In this sample, this clonotype turned up many times. V usage is TRBV7-9 and J usage is TRBJ1-1; a possible D gene is TRBD1 (6 bases). V was shortened by 0 bases and J by 2 bases, with 10 bases between the two germline ends. Germline loops: CDR1 SEHNR, CDR2 FQNEAQ (reference sequence). The CDR3 covers 15 residues. CDR3: CASSLALGTNTEAFF. The CDR3 DNA reads TGTGCCAGCAGCTTAGCGCTGGGGACAAACACTGAAGCTTTCTTT.

The sample holds many counts of this clonotype. The chain uses TRBV20-1 and TRBJ1-1, with D maybe TRBD1 (5 bases). CDR1 DFQATT and CDR2 SNEGSKA come from the germline V gene (reference sequence). V shed 1 base and J shed 7 bases, with 13 bases lying between them. The CDR3 runs 13 residues. The CDR3 sequence: CSARAPAGLEAFF. Here the CDR3 DNA reads TGCAGTGCTAGAGCTCCAGCGGGACTTGAAGCTTTCTTT.

This clonotype was counted ten times or more. The gene calls are TRBV4-3 and TRBJ2-3, with a possible D match to TRBD2 (7 bases). V lost 4 bases, J lost 0 bases, and 11 bases lay in between. The germline V gene has CDR1 LGHNA and CDR2 YSLEER. The CDR3 is 15 residues long. CDR3 amino acids: CASSRGGVSTDTQYF. The CDR3 nucleotides read TGCGCCAGCAGCCGGGGGGGCGTTAGCACAGATACGCAGTATTTT.

This clonotype has at least ten counts. This sequence joins TRBV6-2 or TRBV6-3 and TRBJ2-3, with 10 positions matching TRBD2. The CDR3 extends over 15 amino acids. The V gene's germline CDR1 is MNHEY and CDR2 SVGEGT. V shed 4 bases and J 6 bases; nucleotides not matched to a gene: 7. The DNA of the CDR3 is TGTGCCAGCAGTTCGTTAGCGGGGGGATCGGATACGCAGTATTTT. Protein product: CASSSLAGGSDTQYF.

V usage is TRBV7-9 and J usage is TRBJ1-4, with D possibly TRBD1 on 6 matching bases. The CDR3 sequence is 14 residues long. Germline CDR1 SEHNR, CDR2 FQNEAQ (reference sequence). Trimming shortened V by 5 bases and J by 10 bases, and 17 bases separated the two germline ends. The CDR3 protein is CASSVQGNKGKLFF. DNA of the CDR3: TGTGCCAGCAGCGTCCAGGGGAACAAGGGAAAACTGTTTTTT. Looking up the rest from reference TRBV7-9 and TRBJ1-4 gives the full variable domain: DTGVSQNPRHKITKRGQNVTFRCDPISEHNRLYWYRQTLGQGPEFLTYFQNEAQLEKSRLLSDRFSAERPKGSFSTLEIQRTEQGDSAMYLCASSVQGNKGKLFFGSGTQLSVL.

In this sample, this clonotype turned up many times. The rearrangement uses TRBV5-1 and TRBJ1-4, with D possibly being TRBD1 (5 bases). With 4 bases removed from V and 7 bases from J, the gap between germline ends came to 17 bases. CDR3 size: 15 residues. The germline gives CDR1 SGHRS, CDR2 YFSETQ. In DNA form, the CDR3 reads TGCGCCAGCAGCGACGGGACGGCGTCTGGTGAAAAACTGTTTTTT. Encoded protein: CASSDGTASGEKLFF.

This chain links TRBV3-1 with TRBJ1-2; 12 bases agree with TRBD1. This CDR3 comprises 13 residues. Losses at the gene ends were 4 bases for V and 12 bases for J; bases not matched to a gene: 6. The germline V gene encodes CDR1 LGHDT and CDR2 YNNKEL (reference sequence). The DNA of the CDR3 is TGTGCCAGCAGCCCGGGGACAGGGGGCTCCCACACCTTC. Protein: CASSPGTGGSHTF.

This clonotype was observed at least ten times. V usage is TRBV10-3 and J usage is TRBJ2-5; perhaps TRBD1 as D (5 bases). V was cut by 5 bases and J by 5 bases, with 12 bases left in between. This CDR3 contains 13 residues. Per the germline V gene, CDR1 is ENHRY and CDR2 is SYGVKD. Here the CDR3 DNA reads TGTGCCATCAGTCGACAGCCAGAGGAGACCCAGTACTTC. Translation: CAISRQPEETQYF.